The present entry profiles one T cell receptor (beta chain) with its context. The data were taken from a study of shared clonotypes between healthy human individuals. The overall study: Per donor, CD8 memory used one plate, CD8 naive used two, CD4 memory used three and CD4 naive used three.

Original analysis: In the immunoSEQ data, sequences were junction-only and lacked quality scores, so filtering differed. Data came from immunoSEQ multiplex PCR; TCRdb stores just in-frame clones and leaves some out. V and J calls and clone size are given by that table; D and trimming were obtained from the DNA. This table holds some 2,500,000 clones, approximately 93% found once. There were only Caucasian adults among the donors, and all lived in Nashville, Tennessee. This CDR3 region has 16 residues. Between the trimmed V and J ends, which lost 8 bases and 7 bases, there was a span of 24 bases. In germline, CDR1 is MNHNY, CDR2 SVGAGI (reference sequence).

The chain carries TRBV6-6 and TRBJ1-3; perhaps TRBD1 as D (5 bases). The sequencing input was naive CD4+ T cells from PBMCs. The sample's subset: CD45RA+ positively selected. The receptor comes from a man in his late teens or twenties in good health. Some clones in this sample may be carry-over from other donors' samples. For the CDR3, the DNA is TGTGCCAGCTCGGGCGTGGGTCCCAGGGAAACTAACACCATATATTTT. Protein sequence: CASSGVGPRETNTIYF.